A selection of T cell receptor beta chains follows, all from one sample in a study of blood T cells in healthy people across ages. TCRdb re-called the 5' RACE reads with MiXCR, one entry per CDR3 protein. The table shows 780,000 or so distinct CDR3 sequences, with 50% to 65% occurring only once. The source material was blood. These receptors originate from an older man in good health. Both conserved end residues are trimmed from each CDR3. D genes are given only for firm matches.

d_call v_call cdr3_aa
- TRBV28 ASSSLLKGSTDTQY
TRBD1 TRBV5-1 ASSIQTGALSYEQY
- TRBV27 ASSVSSPNEQF
- TRBV4-1 ASSQVGSGNYEQY
TRBD1 TRBV10-3 AISDDRGNEQF
- TRBV11-2 ASSLSQDGIGY
- TRBV5-6 ASSGVGGSGNTEAF
- TRBV12-3/TRBV12-4 ASSGYTPSGETQY
TRBD1 TRBV5-1 ASSLGTGVGTEAF
TRBD1 TRBV20-1 SASGPGTGTGELF
TRBD2 TRBV20-1 SARALGLAGLAKNIQY
- TRBV29-1 SVPVQGMNTEAF
- TRBV29-1 SPGTQEGLDEQF
TRBD1 TRBV10-3 AISEPDRGHRYAY
- TRBV5-6 ASSLSSGAVLRFQQY
- TRBV3-1 ASSQRGLWGF
- TRBV27 ASSRLQTGANVLT
TRBD2 TRBV25-1 ASSEAAGGYNEQY
- TRBV6-1 ASRDGGAVGHRYAY
TRBD2 TRBV5-1 ASSLIGSGVRDGEQY
TRBD1 TRBV10-3 AISDRDRDYSNQPQH
TRBD1 TRBV5-1 ASSEGTGVMYEQY